This T cell receptor beta chain originates from a study of OX40 agonist ivuxolimab in advanced cancers. Study-wide background: Patients were treated with ivuxolimab, an agonistic anti-OX40 (CD134) antibody.

A remark on this clone: No antigen is known for it.

The V end was cut by 1 base, the J end by 6 bases, with 6 bases between. Germline V gene sequence: CDR1 MNHEY, CDR2 SMNVEV (reference sequence). This CDR3 spans 13 amino acids. Profiling relied on immunoSEQ multiplex PCR, and the TCRdb table lists in-frame clones only, not all of them. The sample has 75,000 to 100,000 clones, under 90% seen once. Findings of the study overall: The average count of expanded clones was higher among CD8+ T cells than among CD4+.

This receptor was identified in an adult with an advanced solid tumor such as melanoma, head and neck, liver or kidney cancer. Sequenced material: CD4+ or CD8+ T cells sorted from blood, taken in a trial of the OX40 agonist ivuxolimab. This sequence joins TRBV27 and TRBJ1-4; D is ambiguous. Here the CDR3 reads CASSLWQDEKLFF. Here the CDR3 DNA reads TGTGCCAGCAGTTTATGGCAGGATGAAAAACTGTTTTTT.